The following is a TCR beta chain sequence with its context. Germline V gene sequence: CDR1 SGHKS, CDR2 YYEKEE (reference sequence). V gave up 4 bases and J gave up 7 bases; unmatched junction bases: 9. CDR3 size: 16 residues. This sample stems from a study of blood T cell repertoires in COVID-19. Here immunoSEQ multiplex PCR was the method, and the copy in TCRdb shows in-frame clones only, minus some. This sample yields 250,000 to 350,000 clones, of which nearly 90% are seen a single time; around 4.4% belongs to the top ten. Sequences were obtained from PBMCs or T cells enriched from blood (not recorded which). The V call is TRBV5-5, the J call TRBJ2-5; TRBD2 matches 14 bases. The sequence came from a woman aged 18-29 years with acute COVID-19. CDR3 amino acids: CASSVGLAGGGGTQYF. CDR3 bases: TGTGCCAGCAGCGTCGGACTAGCGGGAGGCGGGGGGACCCAGTACTTC.